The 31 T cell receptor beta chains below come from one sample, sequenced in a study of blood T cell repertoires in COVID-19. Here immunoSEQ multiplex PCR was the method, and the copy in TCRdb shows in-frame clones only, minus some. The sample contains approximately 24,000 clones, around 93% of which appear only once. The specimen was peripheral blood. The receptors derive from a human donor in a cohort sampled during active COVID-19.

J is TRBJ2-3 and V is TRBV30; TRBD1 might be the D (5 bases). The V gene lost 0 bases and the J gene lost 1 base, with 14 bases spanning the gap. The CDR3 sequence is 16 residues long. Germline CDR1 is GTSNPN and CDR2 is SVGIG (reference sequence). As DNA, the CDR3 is TGTGCCTGGAGTGTACAGGTGGGATTGCGCACAGATACGCAGTATTTT. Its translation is CAWSVQVGLRTDTQYF.

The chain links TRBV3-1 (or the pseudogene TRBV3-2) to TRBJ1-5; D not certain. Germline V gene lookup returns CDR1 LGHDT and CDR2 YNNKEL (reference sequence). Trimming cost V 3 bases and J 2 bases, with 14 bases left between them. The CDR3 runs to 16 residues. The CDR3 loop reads CASSQVIQSRNQPQHF. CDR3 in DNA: TGTGCCAGCAGCCAGGTTATACAGTCCCGCAATCAGCCCCAGCATTTT.

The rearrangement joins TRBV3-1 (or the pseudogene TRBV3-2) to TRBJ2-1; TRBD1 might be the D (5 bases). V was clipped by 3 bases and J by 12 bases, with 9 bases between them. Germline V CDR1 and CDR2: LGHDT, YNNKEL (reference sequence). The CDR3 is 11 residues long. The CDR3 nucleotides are TGTGCCAGCAGCCAGAACAGGATGCAGTTCTTC. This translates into CASSQNRMQFF.

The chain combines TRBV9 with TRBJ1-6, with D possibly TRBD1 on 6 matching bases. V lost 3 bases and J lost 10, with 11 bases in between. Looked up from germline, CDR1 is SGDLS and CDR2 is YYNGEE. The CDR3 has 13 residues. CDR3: CASSGGLDSPLHF. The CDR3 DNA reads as TGTGCCAGCAGCGGGGGGCTTGACTCACCCCTCCACTTT.

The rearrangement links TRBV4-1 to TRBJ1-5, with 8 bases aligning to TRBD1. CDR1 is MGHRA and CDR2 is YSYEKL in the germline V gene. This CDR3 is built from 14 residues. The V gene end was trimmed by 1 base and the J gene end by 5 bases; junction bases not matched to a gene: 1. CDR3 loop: CASSQGQGYQPQHF. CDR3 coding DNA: TGCGCCAGCAGCCAAGGACAGGGGTATCAGCCCCAGCATTTT.

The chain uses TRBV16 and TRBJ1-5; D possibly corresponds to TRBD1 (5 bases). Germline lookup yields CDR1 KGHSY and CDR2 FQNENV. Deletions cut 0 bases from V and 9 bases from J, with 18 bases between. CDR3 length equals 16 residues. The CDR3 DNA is TGTGCCAGCAGCCAATCGGGGCTCCCCGTCACGGGGCCCCAGCATTTT. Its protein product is CASSQSGLPVTGPQHF.

The CDR3 DNA is TGTGCCAGCAGTTACCGTGGCTTTAACACAGATACGCAGTATTTT. Translation gives CASSYRGFNTDTQYF. The chain recombines TRBV6-2 or TRBV6-3 with TRBJ2-3; no firm D call. This CDR3 is built from 15 residues. Trimming shortened V by 2 bases and J by 2 bases, and 11 bases separated the two germline ends. The V gene's germline CDR1 is MNHEY and CDR2 SVGEGT.

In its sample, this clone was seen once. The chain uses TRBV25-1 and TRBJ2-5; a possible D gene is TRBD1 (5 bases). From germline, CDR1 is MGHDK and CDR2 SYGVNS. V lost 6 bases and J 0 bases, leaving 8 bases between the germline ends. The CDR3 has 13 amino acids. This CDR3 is CASRQANQETQYF. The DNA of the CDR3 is TGTGCCAGCAGACAGGCCAACCAAGAGACCCAGTACTTC.

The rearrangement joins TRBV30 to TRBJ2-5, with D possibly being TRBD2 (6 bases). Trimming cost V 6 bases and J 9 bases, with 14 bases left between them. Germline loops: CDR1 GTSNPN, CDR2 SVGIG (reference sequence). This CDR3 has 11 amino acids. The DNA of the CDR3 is TGTGCCTGTTTTCCCACGGGAGCCCAGTACTTC. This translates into CACFPTGAQYF.

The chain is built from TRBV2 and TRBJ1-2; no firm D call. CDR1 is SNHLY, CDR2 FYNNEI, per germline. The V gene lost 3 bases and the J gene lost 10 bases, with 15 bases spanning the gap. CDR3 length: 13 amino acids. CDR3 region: CASSERAAIDYTF. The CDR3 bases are TGTGCCAGCAGTGAGCGGGCCGCTATAGACTACACCTTC.

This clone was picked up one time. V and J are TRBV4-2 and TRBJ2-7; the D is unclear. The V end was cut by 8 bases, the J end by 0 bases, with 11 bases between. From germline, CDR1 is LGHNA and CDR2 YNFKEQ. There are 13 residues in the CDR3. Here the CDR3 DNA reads TGTGCCAGCGGTGGCGGCAGCTCCTACGAGCAGTACTTC. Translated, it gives CASGGGSSYEQYF.

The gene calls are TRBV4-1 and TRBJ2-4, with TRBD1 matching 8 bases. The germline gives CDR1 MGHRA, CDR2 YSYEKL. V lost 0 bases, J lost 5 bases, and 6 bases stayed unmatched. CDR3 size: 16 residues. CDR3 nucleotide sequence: TGCGCCAGCAGCCAAGATAACAGGGGGGTAGAAAACATTCAGTACTTC. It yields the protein CASSQDNRGVENIQYF.

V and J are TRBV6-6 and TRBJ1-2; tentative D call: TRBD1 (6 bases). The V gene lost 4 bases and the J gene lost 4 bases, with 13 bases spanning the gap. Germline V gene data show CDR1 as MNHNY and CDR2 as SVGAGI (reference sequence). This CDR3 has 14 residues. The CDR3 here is CASSLYGQRYGYTF. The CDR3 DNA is TGTGCCAGCAGTTTGTATGGACAGCGCTATGGCTACACCTTC.

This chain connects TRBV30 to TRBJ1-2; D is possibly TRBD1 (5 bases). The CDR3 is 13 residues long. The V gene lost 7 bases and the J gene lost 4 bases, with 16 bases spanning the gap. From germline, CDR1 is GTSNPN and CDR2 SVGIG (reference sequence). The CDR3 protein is CASLPGITYGYTF. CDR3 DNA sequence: TGTGCCTCACTCCCAGGGATAACCTATGGCTACACCTTC.

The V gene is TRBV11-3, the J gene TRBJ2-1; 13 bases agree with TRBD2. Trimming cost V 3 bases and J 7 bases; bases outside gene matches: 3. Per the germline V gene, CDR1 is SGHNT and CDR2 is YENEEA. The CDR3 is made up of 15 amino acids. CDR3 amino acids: CASSFTSGRGNEQFF. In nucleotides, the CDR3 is TGTGCCAGCAGCTTCACTAGCGGGAGGGGAAATGAGCAGTTCTTC.

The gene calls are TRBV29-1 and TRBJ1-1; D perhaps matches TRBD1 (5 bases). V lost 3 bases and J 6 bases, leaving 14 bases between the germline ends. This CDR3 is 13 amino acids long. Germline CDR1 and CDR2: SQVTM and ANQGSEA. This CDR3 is CSVEVGQGAEAFF. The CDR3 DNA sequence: TGCAGCGTTGAGGTAGGGCAAGGGGCTGAAGCTTTCTTT.

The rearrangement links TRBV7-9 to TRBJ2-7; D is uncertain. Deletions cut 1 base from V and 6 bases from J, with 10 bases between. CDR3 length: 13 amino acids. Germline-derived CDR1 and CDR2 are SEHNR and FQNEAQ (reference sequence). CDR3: CASSLELSSEQYF. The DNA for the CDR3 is TGTGCCAGCAGCTTAGAGTTGAGCTCCGAGCAGTACTTC.

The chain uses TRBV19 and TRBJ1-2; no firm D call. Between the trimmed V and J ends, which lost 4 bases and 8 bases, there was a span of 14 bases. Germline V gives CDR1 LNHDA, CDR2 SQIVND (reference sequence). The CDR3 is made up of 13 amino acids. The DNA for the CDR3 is TGTGCCAGTAGTACCCGGTCGGGCGGGGGCTACACCTTC. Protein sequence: CASSTRSGGGYTF.

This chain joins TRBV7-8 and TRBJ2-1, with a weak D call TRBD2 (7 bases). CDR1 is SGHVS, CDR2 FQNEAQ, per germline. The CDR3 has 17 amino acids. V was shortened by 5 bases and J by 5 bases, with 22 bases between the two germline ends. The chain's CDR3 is CASSPMRGRARNNEQFF. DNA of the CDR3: TGTGCCAGCAGCCCTATGAGGGGGAGGGCAAGGAACAATGAGCAGTTCTTC.

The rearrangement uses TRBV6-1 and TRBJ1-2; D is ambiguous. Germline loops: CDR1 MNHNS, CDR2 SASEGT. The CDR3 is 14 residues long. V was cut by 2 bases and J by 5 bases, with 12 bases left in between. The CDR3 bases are TGTGCCAGCAGTGAACGTCTGGCGGAGTATGGCTACACCTTC. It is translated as CASSERLAEYGYTF.

The CDR3 DNA reads as TGTGCCAGCAGCCAAGAGCAGGGCGGGACAGGGAGGAGTGGCGAGCAGTACTTC. Its protein product is CASSQEQGGTGRSGEQYF. The rearrangement uses TRBV3-1 (or the pseudogene TRBV3-2) and TRBJ2-7; 9 bases align to TRBD1. Losses at the gene ends were 0 bases for V and 6 bases for J; bases not matched to a gene: 15. Looked up from germline, CDR1 is LGHDT and CDR2 is YNNKEL (reference sequence). The length of the CDR3 is 18 residues.

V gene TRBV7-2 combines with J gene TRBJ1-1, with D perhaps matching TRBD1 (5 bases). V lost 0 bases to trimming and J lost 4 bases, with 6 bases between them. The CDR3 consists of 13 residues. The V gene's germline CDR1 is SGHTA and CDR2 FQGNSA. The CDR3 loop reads CASSLARVTEAFF. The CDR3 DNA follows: TGTGCCAGCAGCTTAGCCAGGGTCACTGAAGCTTTCTTT.

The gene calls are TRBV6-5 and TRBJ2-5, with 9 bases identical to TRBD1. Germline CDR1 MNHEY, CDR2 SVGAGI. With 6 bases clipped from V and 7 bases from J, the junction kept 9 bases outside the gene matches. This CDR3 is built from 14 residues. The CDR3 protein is CASSVTGTGLTQYF. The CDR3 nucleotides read TGTGCCAGCAGCGTTACCGGGACAGGGCTGACCCAGTACTTC.

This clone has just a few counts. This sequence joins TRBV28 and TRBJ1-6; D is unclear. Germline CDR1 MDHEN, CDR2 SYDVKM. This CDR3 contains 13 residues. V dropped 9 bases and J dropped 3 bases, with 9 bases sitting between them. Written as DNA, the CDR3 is TGTGCCAGGCGGCCGGTCTATAATTCACCCCTCCACTTT. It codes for CARRPVYNSPLHF.

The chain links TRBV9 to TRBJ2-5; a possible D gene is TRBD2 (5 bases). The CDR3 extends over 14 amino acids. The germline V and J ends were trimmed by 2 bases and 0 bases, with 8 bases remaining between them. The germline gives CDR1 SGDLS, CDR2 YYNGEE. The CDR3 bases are TGTGCCAGCAGCGTTGAGCGGAACCAAGAGACCCAGTACTTC. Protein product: CASSVERNQETQYF.

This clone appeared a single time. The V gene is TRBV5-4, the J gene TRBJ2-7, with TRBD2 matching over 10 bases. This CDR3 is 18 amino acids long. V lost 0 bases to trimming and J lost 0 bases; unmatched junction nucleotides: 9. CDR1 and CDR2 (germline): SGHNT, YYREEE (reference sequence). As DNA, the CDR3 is TGTGCCAGCAGCTTGGCCCCTAGCGGGGGCGCAAGCTCCTACGAGCAGTACTTC. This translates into CASSLAPSGGASSYEQYF. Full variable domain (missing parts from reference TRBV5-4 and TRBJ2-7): ETGVTQSPTHLIKTRGQQVTLRCSSQSGHNTVSWYQQALGQGPQFIFQYYREEENGRGNFPPRFSGLQFPNYSSELNVNALELDDSALYLCASSLAPSGGASSYEQYFGPGTRLTVT.

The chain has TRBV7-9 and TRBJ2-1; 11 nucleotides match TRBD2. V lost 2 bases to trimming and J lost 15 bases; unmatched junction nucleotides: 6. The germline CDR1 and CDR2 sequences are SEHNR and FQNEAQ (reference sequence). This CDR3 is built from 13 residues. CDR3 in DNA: TGTGCCAGCAGCTTACCTATAGCGGGAGGGCCGTTCTTC. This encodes CASSLPIAGGPFF.

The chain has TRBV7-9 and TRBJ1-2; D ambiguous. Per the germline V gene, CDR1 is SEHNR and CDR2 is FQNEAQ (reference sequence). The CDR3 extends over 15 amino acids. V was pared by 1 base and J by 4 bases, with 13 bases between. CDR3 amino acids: CASSLDAGIVYGYTF. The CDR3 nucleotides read TGTGCCAGCAGCTTAGATGCGGGAATTGTCTATGGCTACACCTTC.

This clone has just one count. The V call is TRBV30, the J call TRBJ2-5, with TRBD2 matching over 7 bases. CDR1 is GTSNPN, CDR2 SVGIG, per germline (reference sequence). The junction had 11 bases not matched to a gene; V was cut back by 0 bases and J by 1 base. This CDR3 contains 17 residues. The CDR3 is CAWSVRRVSGTQETQYF. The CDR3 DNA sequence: TGTGCCTGGAGTGTACGGCGAGTGAGCGGGACCCAAGAGACCCAGTACTTC.

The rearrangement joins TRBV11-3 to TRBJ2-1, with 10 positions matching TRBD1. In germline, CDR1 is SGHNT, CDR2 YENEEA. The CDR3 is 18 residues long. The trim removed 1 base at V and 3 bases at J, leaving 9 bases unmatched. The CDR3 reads CASSLGRQGAGLYNEQFF. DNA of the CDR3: TGTGCCAGCAGCTTAGGCCGACAGGGGGCCGGCCTCTACAATGAGCAGTTCTTC.

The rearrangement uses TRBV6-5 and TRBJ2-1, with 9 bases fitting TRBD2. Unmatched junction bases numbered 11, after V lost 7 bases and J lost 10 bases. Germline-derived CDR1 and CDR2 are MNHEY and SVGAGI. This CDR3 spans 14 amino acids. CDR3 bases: TGTGCCAGCACTGCGTGGACTAGCGCAAGCGAGCAGTTCTTC. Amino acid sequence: CASTAWTSASEQFF.